Shown below are 19 T cell receptor beta chains from a single sample sequenced in a study of identical twins. TCRdb passed the 5' RACE reads through MiXCR, listing each CDR3 protein once. This sample has about 260,000 distinct CDR3 sequences, with roughly 7% found just once. Separately, the same data were catalogued under a study of yellow fever vaccine responses in identical twins.

The sample was memory (CD45RO+) T cells sorted from blood. The receptor set was obtained from a young woman in good health.

The J gene is TRBJ2-1, the V gene TRBV2; D is unresolved. Trimming removed 7 bases at V and 4 bases at J, with 14 bases between. The CDR3 extends over 14 amino acids. Germline V CDR1 and CDR2: SNHLY, FYNNEI. CDR3 sequence: CASIPGGSYNEQFF. Written as DNA, the CDR3 is TGTGCCAGCATTCCTGGTGGAAGTTACAATGAGCAGTTCTTC.

This clonotype occurred a few times. The chain uses TRBV5-1 and TRBJ1-1; D is perhaps TRBD1 (5 bases). CDR3 length: 16 residues. CDR1 is SGHRS and CDR2 is YFSETQ in the germline V gene. Trimming took 1 base from V and 4 from J, leaving 17 bases between them. CDR3 in amino acids: CASSLNAGGGGTEAFF. The CDR3 DNA is TGCGCCAGCAGCTTGAATGCCGGTGGCGGGGGCACTGAAGCTTTCTTT.

This clonotype turned up a few times. The rearrangement links TRBV10-3 to TRBJ1-4; TRBD1 aligns across 9 bases. The trim removed 6 bases at V and 5 bases at J, leaving 7 bases unmatched. The germline gives CDR1 ENHRY, CDR2 SYGVKD. This CDR3 has 15 residues. The CDR3 spells CAIRGTGTSNEKLFF. The CDR3 coding sequence is TGTGCCATCAGAGGGACAGGGACCTCCAATGAAAAACTGTTTTTT.

The table lists this clonotype with a few counts. The rearrangement joins TRBV6-2 or TRBV6-3 to TRBJ1-2, with D unclear. The V gene lost 0 bases and the J gene lost 4 bases, with 12 bases spanning the gap. Germline lookup yields CDR1 MNHEY and CDR2 SVGEGT. The CDR3 totals 15 residues. Here the CDR3 DNA reads TGTGCCAGCAGTTACTCGTTCGGGTTCTCCTATGGCTACACCTTC. Amino acid sequence: CASSYSFGFSYGYTF.

The rearrangement links TRBV11-2 to TRBJ2-7; perhaps TRBD2 as D (6 bases). CDR1 is SGHAT, CDR2 FQNNGV, per germline. This CDR3 has 18 residues. Trimming removed 0 bases at V and 6 bases at J, with 24 bases between. This CDR3 is CASSLEFGRAGRGSEQYF. The CDR3 coding sequence is TGTGCCAGCAGCTTAGAATTTGGGCGCGCCGGGAGAGGGAGCGAGCAGTACTTC. The complete variable domain, with remaining parts taken from reference TRBV11-2 and TRBJ2-7, reads EAGVAQSPRYKIIEKRQSVAFWCNPISGHATLYWYQQILGQGPKLLIQFQNNGVVDDSQLPKDRFSAERLKGVDSTLKIQPAKLEDSAVYLCASSLEFGRAGRGSEQYFGPGTRLTVT.

CDR3 protein: CASSESSSGGTQYF. The CDR3 region has the DNA TGTGCCAGCAGTGAGTCCTCCTCCGGGGGGACCCAGTACTTC. The chain is built from TRBV6-4 and TRBJ2-5, with a tentative D call TRBD2 (6 bases). Germline CDR1 MRHNA, CDR2 SNTAGT. The V end was cut by 3 bases, the J end by 7 bases, with 15 bases between. The CDR3 covers 14 residues.

This clonotype was observed a handful of times. The chain is built from TRBV6-1 and TRBJ2-3, with a possible D match to TRBD1 (6 bases). There are 13 residues in the CDR3. The V end lost 9 bases, the J end lost 7 bases, and 17 bases lay between the germline ends. Germline CDR1 is MNHNS and CDR2 is SASEGT. As DNA, the CDR3 is TGTGCCAGTTCTGGGGTGGGGGCAAATACGCAGTATTTT. This encodes CASSGVGANTQYF.

The chain recombines TRBV6-1 with TRBJ1-3; D unclear. The CDR3 is made up of 14 amino acids. Trimming stripped 4 bases from V and 4 bases from J, with 11 bases between. Germline CDR1 MNHNS, CDR2 SASEGT. The CDR3 region has the DNA TGTGCCAGCAGTGCGCCCCTGGAGGGAAACACCATATATTTT. Protein: CASSAPLEGNTIYF.

Ten or more counts support this clonotype. This chain links TRBV2 with TRBJ2-7; a weak D match, TRBD1 (6 bases). This CDR3 is 14 amino acids long. Germline V lookup: CDR1 SNHLY, CDR2 FYNNEI. V was trimmed by 4 bases and J by 4 bases, leaving 14 bases between them. The chain's CDR3 is CASSGLRQEYEQYV. The CDR3 DNA reads TGTGCCAGCAGTGGTCTTAGACAGGAGTACGAGCAGTACGTC.

This chain links TRBV20-1 with TRBJ1-5, with a tentative D call TRBD1 (6 bases). Trimming left V 1 base short and J 6 bases short, with 13 bases between. Germline CDR1 reads DFQATT; CDR2 reads SNEGSKA (reference sequence). This CDR3 is 14 amino acids long. The CDR3 region has the DNA TGCAGTGCTAGAGTGGGGGCCGGGGTTCAGCCCCAGCATTTT. It yields the protein CSARVGAGVQPQHF.

This chain uses TRBV6-1 with TRBJ1-2; the match to TRBD1 covers 7 bases. V was pared by 3 bases and J by 4 bases, with 8 bases of the junction left unmatched. The germline CDR1 and CDR2 sequences are MNHNS and SASEGT. The CDR3 runs to 15 residues. CDR3 sequence: CASSERGQRGYGYTF. CDR3 DNA sequence: TGTGCCAGCAGTGAGCGGGGACAGAGGGGCTATGGCTACACCTTC.

This clonotype was seen a few times. The V and J genes are TRBV11-2 and TRBJ2-2; 8 bases agree with TRBD2. V was clipped by 4 bases and J by 7 bases; unmatched bases: 17. This CDR3 spans 18 amino acids. Germline V gene lookup returns CDR1 SGHAT and CDR2 FQNNGV. The CDR3, as DNA: TGTGCCAGCAGCTATACAGGGATACTAGCGGAGGGGTACGGGGAGCTGTTTTTT. Its protein is CASSYTGILAEGYGELFF.

The chain links TRBV7-3 to TRBJ2-2, with 16 bases that match TRBD2. V was clipped by 5 bases and J by 2 bases; unmatched bases: 5. Germline V gene data show CDR1 as SGHTA and CDR2 as FQGTGA. The CDR3 length is 18 residues. CDR3 nucleotides: TGTGCCAGCAGCCTGGGGACTAGCGGGAGGGCAAACACCGGGGAGCTGTTTTTT. This translates into CASSLGTSGRANTGELFF.

The rearrangement uses TRBV4-1 and TRBJ1-1; no clear D. Per germline, CDR1 MGHRA and CDR2 YSYEKL. Trimming shortened V by 2 bases and J by 4 bases, and 8 bases separated the two germline ends. This CDR3 has 13 residues. This CDR3 reads CASSQHRFTEAFF. In DNA form, the CDR3 reads TGCGCCAGCAGCCAACATCGTTTCACTGAAGCTTTCTTT.

This clonotype came up many times. The rearrangement joins TRBV5-1 to TRBJ2-5, with D perhaps TRBD1 or TRBD2 (6 bases each). The CDR3 spans 14 residues. The V and J ends lost 7 bases and 4 bases respectively, with 17 bases between them. Per the germline V gene, CDR1 is SGHRS and CDR2 is YFSETQ. The DNA of the CDR3 is TGCGCCAGCGGAGGAGGGGGGCACGGAGAGACCCAGTACTTC. This sequence encodes CASGGGGHGETQYF. The full variable domain, in which reference TRBV5-1 and TRBJ2-5 provide the parts outside the CDR3, is KAGVTQTPRYLIKTRGQQVTLSCSPISGHRSVSWYQQTPGQGLQFLFEYFSETQRNKGNFPGRFSGRQFSNSRSEMNVSTLELGDSALYLCASGGGGHGETQYFGPGTRLLVL.

This clonotype was seen more than once but under ten times. This chain links TRBV6-4 with TRBJ2-1, with 8 bases lining up with TRBD1. Trimming cost V 2 bases and J 7 bases; bases outside gene matches: 16. This CDR3 comprises 18 residues. Germline assignment: CDR1 MRHNA and CDR2 SNTAGT. CDR3 sequence (DNA): TGTGCCAGCAGTGACCCGCGGACAGGGTCAAATTTGGGGAATGAGCAGTTCTTC. Its translation is CASSDPRTGSNLGNEQFF.

V gene TRBV7-2 combines with J gene TRBJ2-7, with D possibly matching TRBD2 (5 bases). From germline, CDR1 is SGHTA and CDR2 FQGNSA. V was pared by 2 bases and J by 3 bases, with 5 bases between. This CDR3 comprises 12 residues. The CDR3 protein is CASSLRGYEQYF. In DNA form, the CDR3 reads TGTGCCAGCAGCTTACGGGGCTACGAGCAGTACTTC.

About this clonotype: One end of the junction is discordant with germline, which a read error may explain. The V gene is TRBV20-1, the J gene TRBJ2-1; TRBD1 aligns across 7 bases. Germline-derived CDR1 and CDR2 are DFQATT and SNEGSKA (reference sequence). CDR3 length: 16 amino acids. The CDR3 region has the DNA TGCTGTGCTAGCCCGGGACAGCCTCATTCCTACAATGAGCAGTTCTTC. Its protein is CCASPGQPHSYNEQFF.

In its sample, this clonotype was seen many times. The chain recombines TRBV12-3 or TRBV12-4 with TRBJ2-7; D gene unclear. CDR3 length equals 11 residues. Deletions cut 2 bases from V and 6 bases from J, with 5 bases between. The CDR3, as DNA: TGTGCCAGCAGTTTATTCCGCGAGCAGTACTTC. This gives the protein CASSLFREQYF.